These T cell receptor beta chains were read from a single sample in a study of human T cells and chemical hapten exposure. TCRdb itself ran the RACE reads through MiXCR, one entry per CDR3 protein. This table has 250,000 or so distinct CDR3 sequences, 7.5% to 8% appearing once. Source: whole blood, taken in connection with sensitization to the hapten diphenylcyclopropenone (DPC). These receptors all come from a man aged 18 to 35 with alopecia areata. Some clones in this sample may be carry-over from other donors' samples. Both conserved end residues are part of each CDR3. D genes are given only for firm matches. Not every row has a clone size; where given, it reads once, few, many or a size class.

TGTGCCAGCAGGGGTTCACTAGCGGGGATGGCTTTGGGCCGAGCCAAAAACATTCAGTACTTC	CASRGSLAGMALGRAKNIQYF	TRBD2	few	TRBV2	TRBJ2-4
TGCAGCGTTGAAGAATGGGGTCTAGCCAAAAACATTCAGTACTTC	CSVEEWGLAKNIQYF	.	few	TRBV29-1	TRBJ2-4
TGTGCCAGCATCCCGGGGGGCCAGGCCAAAGAGACCCAGTACTTC	CASIPGGQAKETQYF	.	.	TRBV5-5	TRBJ2-5
TGTGCCAGCAGCTTAGTTGGGACAGGGAGCAATCAGCCCCAGCATTTT	CASSLVGTGSNQPQHF	TRBD1	many	TRBV7-2	TRBJ1-5
TGCGCCAGCAGCTTGGCCCCAGCCTTATCACAAGAGACCCAGTACTTC	CASSLAPALSQETQYF	.	few	TRBV5-1	TRBJ2-5
TGTGCCAGCAGTTACTATGGGAATTTGAATGAAAAACTGTTTTTT	CASSYYGNLNEKLFF	.	few	TRBV6-2/TRBV6-3	TRBJ1-4
TGTGCCAGCAGCTCTACCTTTCGGACAGGGGGGAGCTCCTACGAGCAGTACTTC	CASSSTFRTGGSSYEQYF	TRBD1	many	TRBV11-1	TRBJ2-7
TGTGCCAGCAGCTTAGCAGGGTGGGCTGGGGCCAACGTCCTGACTTTC	CASSLAGWAGANVLTF	.	.	TRBV7-2	TRBJ2-6
TGCAGTGCTAGGCTCGGGAGGACCGGGGAGCTGTTTTTT	CSARLGRTGELFF	TRBD2	many	TRBV20-1	TRBJ2-2
TGCGCCAGCAGTGAGAGGCGGGTTCCAGCAGATACGCAGTATTTT	CASSERRVPADTQYF	.	many	TRBV10-2	TRBJ2-3
TGTGCCAGCAAGGACAGTAATCCAAATTCACCCCTCCACTTT	CASKDSNPNSPLHF	.	.	TRBV25-1	TRBJ1-6
TGTGCCAGCAGCCGGGACGGAGCTAACTATGGCTACACCTTC	CASSRDGANYGYTF	.	.	TRBV6-2/TRBV6-3	TRBJ1-2
TGTGCCAGCAGCCTCCTTATGTCCCGCTATAATTCACCCCTCCACTTT	CASSLLMSRYNSPLHF	.	few	TRBV5-4	TRBJ1-6
TGCGCCAGCAGCGACGGGACAGGGGATTTCGAGCAGTACTTC	CASSDGTGDFEQYF	TRBD1	.	TRBV5-1	TRBJ2-7
TGTGCCAGCAGCTTAACGTTCGGATACAATGAGCAGTTCTTC	CASSLTFGYNEQFF	.	.	TRBV7-3	TRBJ2-1
TGTGCCAGCAGTGATTTGGGACAATCCTCCGGGGAGCTGTTTTTT	CASSDLGQSSGELFF	.	.	TRBV2	TRBJ2-2
TGTGCCAGCAGCCCAGTGGCACAGGGTCGGGATTCACCCCTCCACTTT	CASSPVAQGRDSPLHF	.	few	TRBV5-6	TRBJ1-6
TGTGCCAGCAGCTGGGCGGACGGGAATACCAATGGCTACACCTTC	CASSWADGNTNGYTF	.	many	TRBV11-2	TRBJ1-2
TGCAGCGTTGGAACGGGACAGGGAAGATCCGGGGAGCTGTTTTTT	CSVGTGQGRSGELFF	TRBD1	many	TRBV29-1	TRBJ2-2
TGTGCCACCAGTGATCCGGGCTCCCAAGCGGGCTATGGCTACACCTTC	CATSDPGSQAGYGYTF	.	many	TRBV24-1	TRBJ1-2
TGTGCCACCAGTGAACCACATACGGGACAGCCCCAGCATTTT	CATSEPHTGQPQHF	.	.	TRBV24-1	TRBJ1-5
TGTGCCACCCTGAGGGGGGGCAATCAGCCCCAGCATTTT	CATLRGGNQPQHF	.	many	TRBV6-2/TRBV6-3	TRBJ1-5
TGTGCCAGCGTTGCAGTATTAAGTGTCAAAGGGGCAGATACGCAGTATTTT	CASVAVLSVKGADTQYF	.	few	TRBV12-3/TRBV12-4	TRBJ2-3
TGTGCCAGCAGTCGTGCCCCCATGACGGTCCCCAATCGGGAGACCCAGTACTTC	CASSRAPMTVPNRETQYF	.	few	TRBV6-6	TRBJ2-5
TGTGCCAGCAGCTTACGACAGGGAGAAGGTGAGCAGTACTTC	CASSLRQGEGEQYF	TRBD1	many	TRBV5-5	TRBJ2-7
TGTGCCAGCAGTTTGACCAGACCCTTCTCTGGAAACACCATATATTTT	CASSLTRPFSGNTIYF	.	few	TRBV28	TRBJ1-3
TGCCTTGCCCAGGGGGCGAACACTGAAGCTTTCTTT	CLAQGANTEAFF	TRBD1	few	TRBV29-1	TRBJ1-1
TGTGCCAGCAACGGGGGGGCATCCTACAATGAGCAGTTCTTC	CASNGGASYNEQFF	TRBD2	.	TRBV19	TRBJ2-1
TGTGCCAGCGGGTCGTCCTCACCCCTCCACTTT	CASGSSSPLHF	.	.	TRBV2	TRBJ1-6
TGTGCCACCAGCAGAGTGTTACCGGGACCCAGCAGGGATGGCTACACCTTC	CATSRVLPGPSRDGYTF	.	.	TRBV15	TRBJ1-2
TGTGCCAGCAGCCCCCCAGTAGGGGGACAGGGGGCCGGGGAGCTGTTTTTT	CASSPPVGGQGAGELFF	TRBD1	few	TRBV7-2	TRBJ2-2
TGTGCCAGCAGCTTGTTCCAGGGGGCTTCCTATGGCTACACCTTC	CASSLFQGASYGYTF	TRBD1	few	TRBV7-9	TRBJ1-2
TGTGCCAGCAGTCCCGGGACAGCCCCTGGCTACACCTTC	CASSPGTAPGYTF	TRBD1	few	TRBV12-3/TRBV12-4	TRBJ1-2
TGCGCCAGCAGCACGCCGACCCACGGGGGTTTGGATGAAAAACTGTTTTTT	CASSTPTHGGLDEKLFF	.	many	TRBV5-1	TRBJ1-4
TGTGCCAGCTCCGGCGGGAGAGAAGAGACCCAGTACTTC	CASSGGREETQYF	TRBD2	many	TRBV2	TRBJ2-5
TGTGCCAGCAGCTTGAAAGGACAGGGATTGGGGTATGGCTACACCTTC	CASSLKGQGLGYGYTF	TRBD1	.	TRBV7-2	TRBJ1-2
TGCGCCAGCAGCTATAAGACTAGCGGGGTCGCAGATACGCAGTATTTT	CASSYKTSGVADTQYF	TRBD2	.	TRBV5-1	TRBJ2-3
TGTGCCAGCAGCGTATCCGGGACGGAGAAATACGAGCAGTACTTC	CASSVSGTEKYEQYF	.	.	TRBV9	TRBJ2-7
TGTGCCAGCAGCGATAGACAGGGGCACATCGACGAGCAGTACTTC	CASSDRQGHIDEQYF	TRBD1	many	TRBV7-6	TRBJ2-7
TGTGCCAGCGTAGCGTGGGGGGGACCCTTAAATGAGCAGTTCTTC	CASVAWGGPLNEQFF	TRBD2	.	TRBV2	TRBJ2-1
TGCAGTGCCATACGGGGGGGCGAGAACACTGAAGCTTTCTTT	CSAIRGGENTEAFF	.	few	TRBV20-1	TRBJ1-1
TGTGCCATCAGTGGTAGCGGGGGGGAAGGAGAAACGCAGTATTTT	CAISGSGGEGETQYF	TRBD2	.	TRBV10-3	TRBJ2-3
TGTGCCAGCAGTGGTCCGGGGATAAGCTCCTATAATTCACCCCTCCACTTT	CASSGPGISSYNSPLHF	.	.	TRBV6-2/TRBV6-3	TRBJ1-6
TGTGCCAGCAGCTCAAACTCTGGGGCCAACGTCCTGACTTTC	CASSSNSGANVLTF	.	few	TRBV6-2/TRBV6-3	TRBJ2-6
TGTGCCAGCAGCCAACCCCCGGAAGCTTTCTTT	CASSQPPEAFF	.	few	TRBV12-3/TRBV12-4	TRBJ1-1